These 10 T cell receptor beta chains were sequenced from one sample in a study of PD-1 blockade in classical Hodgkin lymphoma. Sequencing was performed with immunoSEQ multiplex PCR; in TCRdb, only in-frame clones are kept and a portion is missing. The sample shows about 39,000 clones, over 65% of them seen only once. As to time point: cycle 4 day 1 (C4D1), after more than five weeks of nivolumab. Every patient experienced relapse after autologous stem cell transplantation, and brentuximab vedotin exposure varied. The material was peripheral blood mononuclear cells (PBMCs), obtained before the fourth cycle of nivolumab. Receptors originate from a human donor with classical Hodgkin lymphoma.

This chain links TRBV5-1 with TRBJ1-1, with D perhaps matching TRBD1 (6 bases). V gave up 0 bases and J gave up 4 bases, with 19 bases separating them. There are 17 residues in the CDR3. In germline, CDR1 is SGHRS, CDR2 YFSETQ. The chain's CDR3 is CASSLGGQGQGITEAFF. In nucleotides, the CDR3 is TGCGCCAGCAGCTTGGGTGGTCAGGGGCAGGGAATCACTGAAGCTTTCTTT.

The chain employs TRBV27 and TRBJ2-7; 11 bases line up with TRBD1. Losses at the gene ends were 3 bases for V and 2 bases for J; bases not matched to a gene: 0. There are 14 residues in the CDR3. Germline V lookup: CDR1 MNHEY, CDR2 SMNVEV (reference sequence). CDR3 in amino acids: CASSLGQGAYEQYF. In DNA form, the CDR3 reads TGTGCCAGCAGTTTGGGACAGGGGGCCTACGAGCAGTACTTC.

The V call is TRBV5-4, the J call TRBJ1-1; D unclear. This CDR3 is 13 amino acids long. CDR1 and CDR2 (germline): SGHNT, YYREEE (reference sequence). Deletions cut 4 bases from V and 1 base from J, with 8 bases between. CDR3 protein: CASSDGRNTEAFF. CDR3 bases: TGTGCCAGCAGCGACGGGCGGAACACTGAAGCTTTCTTT.

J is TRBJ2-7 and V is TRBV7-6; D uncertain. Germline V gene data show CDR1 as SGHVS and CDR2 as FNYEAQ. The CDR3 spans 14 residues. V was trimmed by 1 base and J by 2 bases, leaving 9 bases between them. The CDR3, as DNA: TGTGCCAGCAGCTTAGGGGGAAAGCCCTACGAGCAGTACTTC. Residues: CASSLGGKPYEQYF.

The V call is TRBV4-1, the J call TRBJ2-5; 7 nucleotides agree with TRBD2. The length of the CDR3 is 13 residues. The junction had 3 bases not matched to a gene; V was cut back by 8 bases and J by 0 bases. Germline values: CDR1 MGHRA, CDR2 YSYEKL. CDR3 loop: CASGDYHQETQYF. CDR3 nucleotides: TGCGCCAGCGGGGACTATCACCAAGAGACCCAGTACTTC.

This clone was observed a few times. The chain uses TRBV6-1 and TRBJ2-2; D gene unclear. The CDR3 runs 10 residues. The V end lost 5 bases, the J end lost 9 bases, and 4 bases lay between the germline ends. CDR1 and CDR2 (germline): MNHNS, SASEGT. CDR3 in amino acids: CASSQWELFF. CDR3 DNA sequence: TGTGCCAGCAGTCAGTGGGAGCTGTTTTTT.

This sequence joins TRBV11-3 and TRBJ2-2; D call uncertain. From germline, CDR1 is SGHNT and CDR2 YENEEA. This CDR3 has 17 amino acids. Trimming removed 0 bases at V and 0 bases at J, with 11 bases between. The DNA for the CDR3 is TGTGCCAGCAGCTTAGATGTTATCCGGGCGAACACCGGGGAGCTGTTTTTT. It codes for CASSLDVIRANTGELFF.

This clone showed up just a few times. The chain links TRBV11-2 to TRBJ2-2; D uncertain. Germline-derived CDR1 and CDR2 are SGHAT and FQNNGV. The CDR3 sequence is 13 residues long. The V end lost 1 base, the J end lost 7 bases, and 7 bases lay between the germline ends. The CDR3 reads CASSLVGVGELFF. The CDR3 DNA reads TGTGCCAGCAGCTTAGTAGGAGTCGGGGAGCTGTTTTTT.

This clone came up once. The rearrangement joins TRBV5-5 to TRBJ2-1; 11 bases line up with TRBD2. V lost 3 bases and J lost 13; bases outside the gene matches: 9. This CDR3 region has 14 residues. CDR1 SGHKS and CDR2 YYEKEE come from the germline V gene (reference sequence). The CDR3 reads CASSWGLAGGLQFF. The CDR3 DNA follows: TGTGCCAGCAGCTGGGGTCTAGCGGGGGGCCTCCAGTTCTTC.

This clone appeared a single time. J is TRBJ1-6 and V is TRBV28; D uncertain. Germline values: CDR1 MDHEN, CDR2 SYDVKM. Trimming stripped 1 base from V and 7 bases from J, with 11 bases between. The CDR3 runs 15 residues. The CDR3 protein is CASSLFRTTNSPLHF. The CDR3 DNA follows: TGTGCCAGCAGTTTATTTCGGACTACCAATTCACCCCTCCACTTT.